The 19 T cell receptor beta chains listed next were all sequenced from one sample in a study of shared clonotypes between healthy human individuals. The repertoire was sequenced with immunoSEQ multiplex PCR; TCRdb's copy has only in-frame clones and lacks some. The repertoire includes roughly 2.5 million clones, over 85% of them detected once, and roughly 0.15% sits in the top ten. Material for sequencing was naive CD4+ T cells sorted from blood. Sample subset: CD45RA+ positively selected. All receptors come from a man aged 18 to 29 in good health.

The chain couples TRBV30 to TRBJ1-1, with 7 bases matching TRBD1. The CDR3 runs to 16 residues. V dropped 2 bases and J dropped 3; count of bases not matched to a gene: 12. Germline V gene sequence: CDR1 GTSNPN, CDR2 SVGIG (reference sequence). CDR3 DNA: TGTGCCTGGAGTTTTTTACAGGGGTGGTCTCACACTGAAGCTTTCTTT. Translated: CAWSFLQGWSHTEAFF. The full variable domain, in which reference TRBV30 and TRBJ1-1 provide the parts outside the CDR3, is SQTIHQWPATLVQPVGSPLSLECTVEGTSNPNLYWYRQAAGRGLQLLFYSVGIGQISSEVPQNLSASRPQDRQFILSSKKLLLSDSGFYLCAWSFLQGWSHTEAFFGQGTRLTVV.

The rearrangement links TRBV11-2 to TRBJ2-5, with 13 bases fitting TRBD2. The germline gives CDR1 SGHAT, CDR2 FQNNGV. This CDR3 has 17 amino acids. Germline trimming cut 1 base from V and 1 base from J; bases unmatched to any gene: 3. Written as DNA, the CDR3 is TGTGCCAGCAGCTTAGGGACTAGCGGGGGCCCCCAAGAGACCCAGTACTTC. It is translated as CASSLGTSGGPQETQYF.

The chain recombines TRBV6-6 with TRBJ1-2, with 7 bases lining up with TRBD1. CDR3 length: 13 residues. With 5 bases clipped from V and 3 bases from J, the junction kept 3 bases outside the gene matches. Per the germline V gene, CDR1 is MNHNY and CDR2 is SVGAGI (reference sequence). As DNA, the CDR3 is TGTGCCAGCAGTCTCCAGGGGGACTATGGCTACACCTTC. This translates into CASSLQGDYGYTF.

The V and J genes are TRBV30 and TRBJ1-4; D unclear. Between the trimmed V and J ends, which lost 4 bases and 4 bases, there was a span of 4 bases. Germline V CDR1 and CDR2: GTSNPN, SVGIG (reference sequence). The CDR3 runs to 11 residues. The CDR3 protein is CAWTVNEKLFF. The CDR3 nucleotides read TGTGCCTGGACCGTTAATGAAAAACTGTTTTTT.

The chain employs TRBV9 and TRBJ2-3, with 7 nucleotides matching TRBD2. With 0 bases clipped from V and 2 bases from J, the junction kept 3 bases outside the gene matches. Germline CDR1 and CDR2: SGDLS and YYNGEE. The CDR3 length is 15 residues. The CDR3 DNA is TGTGCCAGCAGCGTAGGACTAGCTTTCACAGATACGCAGTATTTT. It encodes CASSVGLAFTDTQYF. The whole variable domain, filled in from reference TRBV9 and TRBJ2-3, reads DSGVTQTPKHLITATGQRVTLRCSPRSGDLSVYWYQQSLDQGLQFLIQYYNGEERAKGNILERFSAQQFPDLHSELNLSSLELGDSALYFCASSVGLAFTDTQYFGPGTRLTVL.

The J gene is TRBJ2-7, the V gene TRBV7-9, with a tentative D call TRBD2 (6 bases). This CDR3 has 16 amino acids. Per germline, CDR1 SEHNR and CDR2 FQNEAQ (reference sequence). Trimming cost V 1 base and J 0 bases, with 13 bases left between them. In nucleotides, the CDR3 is TGTGCCAGCAGCTTAGGGATAGCGGCGACCTCCTACGAGCAGTACTTC. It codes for CASSLGIAATSYEQYF.

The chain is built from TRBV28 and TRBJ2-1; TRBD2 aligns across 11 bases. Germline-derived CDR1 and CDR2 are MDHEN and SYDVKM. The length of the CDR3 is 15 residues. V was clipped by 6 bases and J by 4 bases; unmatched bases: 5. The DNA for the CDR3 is TGTGCCAGCAGCGAACGACTAGCGGGGTACAATGAGCAGTTCTTC. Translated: CASSERLAGYNEQFF.

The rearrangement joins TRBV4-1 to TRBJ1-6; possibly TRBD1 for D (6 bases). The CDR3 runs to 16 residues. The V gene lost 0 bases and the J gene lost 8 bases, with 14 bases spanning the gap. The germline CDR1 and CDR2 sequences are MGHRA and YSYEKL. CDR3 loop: CASSQEIRTDYSPLHF. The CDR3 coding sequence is TGCGCCAGCAGCCAAGAAATTAGGACAGACTATTCACCCCTCCACTTT.

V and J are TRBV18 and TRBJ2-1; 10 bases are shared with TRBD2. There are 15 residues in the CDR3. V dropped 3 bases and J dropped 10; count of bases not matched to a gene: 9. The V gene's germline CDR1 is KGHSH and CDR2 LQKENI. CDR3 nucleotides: TGTGCCAGCTCACCCGGTATAGCGGGAGGAGGGGAGCAGTTCTTC. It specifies CASSPGIAGGGEQFF.

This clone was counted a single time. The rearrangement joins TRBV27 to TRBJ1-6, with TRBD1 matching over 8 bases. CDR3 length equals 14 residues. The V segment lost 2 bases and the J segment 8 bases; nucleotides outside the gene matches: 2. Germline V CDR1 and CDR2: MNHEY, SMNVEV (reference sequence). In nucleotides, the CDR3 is TGTGCCAGCAGTTTAAACAGGGGGGATTCACCCCTCCACTTT. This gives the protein CASSLNRGDSPLHF.

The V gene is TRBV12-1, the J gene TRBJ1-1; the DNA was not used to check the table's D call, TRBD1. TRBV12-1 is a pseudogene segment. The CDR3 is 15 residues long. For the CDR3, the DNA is TGTGCCAGCAGCTCCGCACATCCAATGAACACTGAAGCTTTCTTT. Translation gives CASSSAHPMNTEAFF.

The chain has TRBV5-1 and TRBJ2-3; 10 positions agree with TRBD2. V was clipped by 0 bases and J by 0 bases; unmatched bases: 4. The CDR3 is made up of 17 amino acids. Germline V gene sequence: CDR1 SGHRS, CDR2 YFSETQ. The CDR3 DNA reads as TGCGCCAGCAGCTTGGCCAAACTAGCGGGGAGCACAGATACGCAGTATTTT. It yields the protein CASSLAKLAGSTDTQYF.

CDR3 DNA sequence: TGTGCCAGCAGGCCGGGGGCTCTGTCCTACGAGCAGTACTTC. The encoded protein is CASRPGALSYEQYF. The chain uses TRBV27 and TRBJ2-7; D might be TRBD1 or TRBD2, each matching 6 bases. The CDR3 length is 14 residues. The germline V and J ends were trimmed by 6 bases and 1 base, with 13 bases remaining between them. Germline CDR1 and CDR2: MNHEY and SMNVEV (reference sequence).

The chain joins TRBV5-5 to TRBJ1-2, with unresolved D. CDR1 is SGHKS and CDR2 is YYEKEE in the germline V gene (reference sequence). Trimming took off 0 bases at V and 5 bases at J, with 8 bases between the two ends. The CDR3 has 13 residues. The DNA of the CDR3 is TGTGCCAGCAGCTTGGCGGTCGGGTATGGCTACACCTTC. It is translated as CASSLAVGYGYTF.

In nucleotides, the CDR3 is TGTGCCAGCAGCCCACTCCCATCGGGGATTCAAGAGACCCAGTACTTC. Its protein is CASSPLPSGIQETQYF. This chain connects TRBV7-8 to TRBJ2-5; perhaps TRBD2 as D (5 bases). Germline values: CDR1 SGHVS, CDR2 FQNEAQ. The V gene lost 5 bases and the J gene lost 2 bases, with 18 bases spanning the gap. This CDR3 contains 16 residues.

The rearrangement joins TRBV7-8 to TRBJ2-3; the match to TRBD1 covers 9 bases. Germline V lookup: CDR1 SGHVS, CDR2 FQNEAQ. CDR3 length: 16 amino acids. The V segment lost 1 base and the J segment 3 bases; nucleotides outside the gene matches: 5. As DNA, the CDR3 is TGTGCCAGCAGCTTAGTTAAACAGGGGGCAACAGATACGCAGTATTTT. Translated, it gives CASSLVKQGATDTQYF.

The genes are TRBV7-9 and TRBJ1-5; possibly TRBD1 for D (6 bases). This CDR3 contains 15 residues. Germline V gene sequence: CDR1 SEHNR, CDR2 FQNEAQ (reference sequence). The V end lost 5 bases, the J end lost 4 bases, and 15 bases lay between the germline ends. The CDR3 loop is CASSKGDGSNQPQHF. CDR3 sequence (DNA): TGTGCCAGCAGCAAGGGGGACGGTAGTAATCAGCCCCAGCATTTT.

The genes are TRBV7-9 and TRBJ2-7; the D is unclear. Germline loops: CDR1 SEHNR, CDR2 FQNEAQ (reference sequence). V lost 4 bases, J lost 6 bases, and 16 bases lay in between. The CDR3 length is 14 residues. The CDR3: CASSSWPTGSEQYF. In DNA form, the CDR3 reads TGTGCCAGCAGCTCCTGGCCAACGGGCTCCGAGCAGTACTTC.

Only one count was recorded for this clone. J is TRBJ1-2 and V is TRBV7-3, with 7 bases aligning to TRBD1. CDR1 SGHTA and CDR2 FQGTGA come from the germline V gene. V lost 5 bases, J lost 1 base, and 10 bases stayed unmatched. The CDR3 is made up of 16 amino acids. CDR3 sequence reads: CASSPYGQDLNYGYTF. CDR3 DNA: TGTGCCAGCAGCCCCTATGGACAGGACCTTAACTATGGCTACACCTTC.